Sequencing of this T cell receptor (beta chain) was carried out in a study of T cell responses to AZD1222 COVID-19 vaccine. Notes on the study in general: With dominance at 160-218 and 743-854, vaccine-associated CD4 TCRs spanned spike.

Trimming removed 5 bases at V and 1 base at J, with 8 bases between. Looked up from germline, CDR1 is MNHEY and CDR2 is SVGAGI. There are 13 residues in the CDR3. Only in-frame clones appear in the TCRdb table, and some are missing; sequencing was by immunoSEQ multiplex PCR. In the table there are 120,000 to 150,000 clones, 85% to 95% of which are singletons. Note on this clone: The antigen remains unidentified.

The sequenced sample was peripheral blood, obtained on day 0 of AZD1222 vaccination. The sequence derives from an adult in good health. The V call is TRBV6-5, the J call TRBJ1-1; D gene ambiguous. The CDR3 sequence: CASSLVRNTEAFF. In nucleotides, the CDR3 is TGTGCCAGCAGTCTAGTCCGGAACACTGAAGCTTTCTTT.